This T cell receptor (beta chain) was documented in a study of blood T cell repertoires in COVID-19. Looking at the study overall: Some COVID-19 samples were acute and others convalescent; all came from the United States, Italy and Spain.

Produced via immunoSEQ multiplex PCR; TCRdb's table is partial and in-frame only. The profile covers 150,000 to 200,000 clones, with roughly 90% appearing a single time and approximately 0.75% taken by the ten largest. The TCR sequence derives from a woman in her 70s with acute or convalescent COVID-19. Sequencing was performed on peripheral blood.

The chain's CDR3 is CSAATGTGINTEAFF. The DNA for the CDR3 is TGCAGCGCTGCCACCGGGACAGGGATAAACACTGAAGCTTTCTTT. The J gene is TRBJ1-1, the V gene TRBV29-1; 9 bases line up with TRBD1. The V gene end was trimmed by 7 bases and the J gene end by 2 bases; junction bases not matched to a gene: 11. Germline-derived CDR1 and CDR2 are SQVTM and ANQGSEA. The length of the CDR3 is 15 residues.